This is a list of T cell receptor beta chains from one sample in a study of shared clonotypes between healthy human individuals. TCRdb's copy holds only in-frame clones and misses some; the assay was immunoSEQ multiplex PCR. The sample records roughly 2.6 million clones, roughly 92% being singletons. Material for sequencing was naive CD4+ T cells sorted from blood. All receptors come from a man younger than 35 in good health. Each CDR3 is given with its conserved first and last residue. A D gene is named only where the DNA matches it firmly. Clone size is stated in some rows and not others, as once, few, many or a class when expanded.

TRBV6-4	TRBJ2-7	NA	NA	TGTGCCAGCAGTGCCATGCAGGGGGGTGAGAGTGGTAACGAGCAGTACTTC	CASSAMQGGESGNEQYF
TRBV5-1	TRBJ1-3	NA	NA	TGCGCCAGCAGTCCAGACCCGGCTGGGGGAAACACCATATATTTT	CASSPDPAGGNTIYF
TRBV6-5	TRBJ2-7	NA	NA	TGTGCCAGCAGTTACCCCGGAGGGGGAGGGCCAAGAGAGCAGTACTTC	CASSYPGGGGPREQYF
TRBV2	TRBJ2-1	NA	TRBD2	TGTGCCAGCAGCCTAGCGGGAGGTACCTACAATGAGCAGTTCTTC	CASSLAGGTYNEQFF
TRBV9	TRBJ2-1	NA	NA	TGTGCCAGCAGCGTGACGGGGGCTTCCTACAATGAGCAGTTCTTC	CASSVTGASYNEQFF
TRBV6-1	TRBJ2-7	NA	TRBD1	TGTGCCAGCAGTGAAGCGTGGACAGGGGGACGTTGGGAGCAGTACTTC	CASSEAWTGGRWEQYF
TRBV30	TRBJ1-3	few	NA	TGTGCCTGGAGGTTGAGCTCTGGAAACACCATATATTTT	CAWRLSSGNTIYF
TRBV11-2	TRBJ2-3	NA	NA	TGTGCCAGCAGCTTAGTCCTAGATACGCAGTATTTT	CASSLVLDTQYF
TRBV5-4	TRBJ1-2	NA	NA	TGTGCCAGCAGCTCCGGAGGGGGGCTGTATGGCTACACCTTC	CASSSGGGLYGYTF
TRBV10-2	TRBJ2-5	once	TRBD1	TGCGCCACCTGGGACAGGACGTTGCAAGAGACCCAGTACTTC	CATWDRTLQETQYF
TRBV10-2	TRBJ2-7	NA	NA	TGCGCCAGCAGTGGACAGCTGAGCTCCTACGAGCAGTACTTC	CASSGQLSSYEQYF
TRBV30	TRBJ1-1	NA	NA	TGTGCCTGGAGTGTACCCGGGTTGAACACTGAAGCTTTCTTT	CAWSVPGLNTEAFF
TRBV10-1	TRBJ1-1	NA	NA	TGCGCCAGCAGCGCGAACGCGTGGAACACTGAAGCTTTCTTT	CASSANAWNTEAFF
TRBV29-1	TRBJ2-1	NA	NA	TGCAGCGCCTACCGGGAGAGTATCAATGAGCAGTTCTTC	CSAYRESINEQFF
TRBV18	TRBJ1-4	NA	NA	TGTGCCAGCTCACCCCTCGGGGGGACGACTAATGAAAAACTGTTTTTT	CASSPLGGTTNEKLFF
TRBV18	TRBJ1-5	NA	NA	TGTGCCAGCTCACCACCGGACCGGGGCCCAGGGAATCAGCCCCAGCATTTT	CASSPPDRGPGNQPQHF
TRBV6-6	TRBJ1-4	NA	NA	TGTGCCAGCAGCCGCCGGGACCGACTGTTTTTT	CASSRRDRLFF
TRBV5-6	TRBJ2-2	NA	NA	TGTGCCAGCAGCCTTTTACCCTCTTCCGCCGGGGAGCTGTTTTTT	CASSLLPSSAGELFF
TRBV7-7	TRBJ2-3	NA	TRBD2	TGTGCTAGCAGCCCCTCGGGGGGGTACACAGATACGCAGTATTTT	CASSPSGGYTDTQYF
TRBV19	TRBJ2-3	NA	NA	TGTGCCAGTAGTATTGCCAGGGGATCGGATACGCAGTATTTT	CASSIARGSDTQYF
TRBV5-4	TRBJ1-3	NA	NA	TGTGCCAGCAGCTCAGTGGCGGGAAGCTCTGGAAACACCATATATTTT	CASSSVAGSSGNTIYF
TRBV7-2	TRBJ1-5	NA	NA	TGTGCCAGCAGCTTAGCTCCAGGGAACAATCAGCCCCAGCATTTT	CASSLAPGNNQPQHF
TRBV5-4	TRBJ2-5	NA	NA	TGTGCCAGCAGCTTGGTTTCGTACCAAGAGACCCAGTACTTC	CASSLVSYQETQYF
TRBV4-2	TRBJ2-7	NA	TRBD2	TGTGCCAGCAGCCAAGATCGCCTAGCGGGGGGCTACGAGCAGTACTTC	CASSQDRLAGGYEQYF
TRBV19	TRBJ1-2	NA	TRBD1	TGTGCCAGTAGACAGACAGGGGGCCATGGCTACACCTTC	CASRQTGGHGYTF
TRBV6-5	TRBJ2-1	NA	TRBD1	TGTGCCAGCAGTTACTCGTGGGGACAGGGATACAATGAGCAGTTCTTC	CASSYSWGQGYNEQFF
TRBV6-6	TRBJ2-4	NA	TRBD1	TGTGCCAGCAGTTACCCGGGACAGCTAGCCAAAAACATTCAGTACTTC	CASSYPGQLAKNIQYF
TRBV28	TRBJ1-3	NA	NA	TGTGCCAGCAGCAAGAATGGAAACACCATATATTTT	CASSKNGNTIYF
TRBV7-9	TRBJ1-1	NA	NA	TGTGCCAGCACTCTGGGCAGATTGAACACTGAAGCTTTCTTT	CASTLGRLNTEAFF
TRBV7-2	TRBJ1-1	NA	TRBD1	TGTGCCAGCGATGACAGGGGCCTGAACACTGAAGCTTTCTTT	CASDDRGLNTEAFF
TRBV7-2	TRBJ2-7	NA	NA	TGTGCCAGCAGCTTCTACCGGGCGTACGAGCAGTACTTC	CASSFYRAYEQYF
TRBV5-1	TRBJ2-7	NA	TRBD1	TGCGCCAGCAGCTTGACTGGACAGGGCGGGATCTACGAGCAGTACTTC	CASSLTGQGGIYEQYF
TRBV14	TRBJ1-1	once	NA	TGTGCCAGCAGCCTGTACCGGGACAAGAACACTGAAGCTTTCTTT	CASSLYRDKNTEAFF
TRBV27	TRBJ1-1	NA	NA	TGTGCCAGCAGTTCCAGGGGATCTGAAGCTTTCTTT	CASSSRGSEAFF
TRBV18	TRBJ2-6	once	NA	TGTGCCAGCTCACCAATCTTACAGGCCCTTGGTGGTGGGGCCAACGTCCTGACTTTC	CASSPILQALGGGANVLTF
TRBV29-1	TRBJ1-2	NA	NA	TGCAGCGTGGAACGGACAGTTGGGGGCTACACCTTC	CSVERTVGGYTF
TRBV6-6	TRBJ1-5	NA	NA	TGTGCCAGCAGTTTACAGTATAGCAATCAGCCCCAGCATTTT	CASSLQYSNQPQHF
TRBV2	TRBJ2-1	NA	NA	TGTGCCAGCAGGAATAGGGACCCCCCCTACAATGAGCAGTTCTTC	CASRNRDPPYNEQFF
TRBV6-5	TRBJ1-2	NA	NA	TGTGCCAGCAGTGGTCATTCAGTTAACTATGGCTACACCTTC	CASSGHSVNYGYTF
TRBV6-5	TRBJ1-1	NA	NA	TGTGCCAGCAGTTACTCGGGGAGGGGTCACACTGAAGCTTTCTTT	CASSYSGRGHTEAFF
TRBV29-1	TRBJ2-3	once	NA	TGCAGCGTTGTTCTGGCCGGGCGGGCCACAGATACGCAGTATTTT	CSVVLAGRATDTQYF